The present entry profiles one T cell receptor (beta chain) with its context. It has no known antigen specificity. No per-base quality is available; no much larger clone lies one base away. Healthy HIV-negative adults with no recently reported acute infections or vaccinations were included as donors. All donors were Caucasian adults living in Nashville, Tennessee, USA. CD4+ T cells were enriched through magnetic negative selection, after which naive cells were positively selected on CD45RA and the remaining negative fraction served as the memory subset. After blood collection by leukapheresis, PBMCs were isolated using Ficoll-Histopaque density gradient centrifugation and then cryopreserved in the vapor phase of liquid nitrogen. Purity and quantity of every magnetically sorted T cell population were checked by analytical flow cytometry. Genomic DNA was isolated from every sorted fraction and measured by UV absorbance on a Nanodrop 2000c.

This sample was taken from a study of shared clonotypes between healthy human individuals (TCRdb year 2020). At the level of the whole study: Three men and two women, aged 18 to 49 years, made up the cohort. To increase sequencing depth and limit assay-specific biases, TCR repertoire library preparation and sequencing were carried out by different laboratories using diverse techniques. Each donor's leukapheresis produced roughly between about 0.9 and 9.5 billion PBMCs. Per donor, three plates each were used for CD4 naive and CD4 memory, two for CD8 naive, and one for CD8 memory. Blood TCR repertoires of five healthy adults were deeply sequenced to estimate repertoire size and the extent of clonotype sharing between individuals.

Using the deep immunoSEQ assay, multiplex PCR amplified TCR CDR3 regions from genomic DNA. Extracted genomic DNA from each cell subset was spread evenly across all wells of several immunoSEQ 96-well plates, with each plate serving as a replicate. For sorted subsets, each replicate PCR was loaded with approximately 190 ng genomic DNA, equivalent to approximately 27,000 T cell genomes. Purified libraries were quantified with a Qubit 3.0 fluorometer, sized on a Bioanalyzer 2100, and re-quantified with the KAPA Library Quantification kit. Every immunoSEQ 96-well plate was sequenced on a dedicated single-read 150-cycle Illumina NextSeq 550 flow cell. Per the source publication's procedure: The immunoSEQ output contained only junctional sequences without quality scores, so filtering could not match that applied to full-length reads. To assign V/J genes and CDR3, sequences were annotated using PyIR, a Python wrapper for IgBLAST v1.9, with IMGT germline references. Reads were removed for weak V/J assignments (E-value above 1e-6), missing CDR3, stop codons, out-of-frame junctions, or ambiguous translated residues. A V3J clonotype was defined by an identical inferred V gene, J gene, and CDR3 amino acid sequence. To compute the percentage overlap between repertoires, the number of shared unique clonotypes was divided by the size of the smaller repertoire. Richness of each repertoire was evaluated using RTK rarefaction, the Chao1 estimator, and Recon v2.1 estimates of unobserved clonotypes. Generation probabilities were computed with OLGA for all TCRbeta clonotypes obtained by the gDNA method from a handful of donors. TCRdb retrieved this table from immuneACCESS and kept in-frame rearrangements only. Not all clones are present; in checked studies, unresolved V genes account for under half, and no reason is known for the remainder. That table furnishes V, J and clone size, whereas the DNA furnished D and trimming. In this sample the table shows around 2.5 million clones, 90% to 95% of which occur a single time. The top ten constitute 0.35% to 0.45% of the sample.

Study-wide findings and limitations: Naive subsets generally had larger estimated clonotype richness than memory subsets. Sampling was restricted to blood, and TCR repertoires in tissue are likely to differ from TCR repertoires in blood. Rarefaction of sorted-subset datasets indicated incomplete sequencing despite the large sequencing depth. Because the study included only a small number of donors, the genetic and exposure-history diversity represented was limited. Higher generation probabilities were observed for clonotypes shared by all four sorted-subset donors than for non-shared clonotypes. When a handful of donors were compared, the shared fraction of clonotypes was roughly 5% for naive CD4, 3.5% to 4% for naive CD8, more than 2% for memory CD4, and less than 0.45% for memory CD8. Pairwise subsampling led to the expectation that sequencing depth would affect the degree of clonotype sharing among donors.

The germline V gene provides CDR1 SGHTA and CDR2 FQGNSA. V and J lose 0 bases and 6 bases, and a span of 9 bases separates them. The CDR3 goes from the cysteine to the phenylalanine over 13 residues. The kept DNA is CDR3 alone, 39 bases in frame from the first base. The origin of this receptor is a man between 18 and 35 years old in good health. Some clones in this sample may be carry-over from other donors' samples. The sample was naive CD4+ T cells from PBMCs. What the cell subset or site label conveys for this sample: CD45RA+ positively selected. Recombination connected TRBV7-2 to TRBJ2-7; perhaps TRBD2 is the D gene, with 5 bases matching. CDR3 loop: CASSLAGDFEQYF. The DNA reads as follows: TGTGCCAGCAGCTTAGCGGGAGACTTCGAGCAGTACTTC.